This is a list of T cell receptor beta chains from one sample in a study of shared clonotypes between healthy human individuals. The method was immunoSEQ multiplex PCR; TCRdb's version includes in-frame clones alone and lacks a portion of them. This table holds more than 2 million clones, 93% found once. Input material: naive CD8+ T cells from PBMCs. The receptors stem from a man younger than 30 in good health. Some clones in this sample may be carry-over from other donors' samples. CDR3s include the opening cysteine and the closing phenylalanine or tryptophan. Each record gives: V gene, D gene, clone size, J gene, CDR3 protein, CDR3 DNA. D genes are given only for firm matches. Clone sizes are given selectively: once, few, many, or a class where the clone is expanded.

TRBV7-8,.,.,TRBJ1-1,CATSFWTANTEAFF,TGTGCCACCTCCTTTTGGACGGCGAACACTGAAGCTTTCTTT
TRBV18,.,.,TRBJ2-2,CASSPTLGAQKGAGELFF,TGTGCCAGCTCACCAACGCTGGGGGCGCAGAAAGGAGCCGGGGAGCTGTTTTTT
TRBV19,.,.,TRBJ1-1,CASSIMLGDANTEAFF,TGTGCCAGTAGTATAATGTTGGGGGACGCGAACACTGAAGCTTTCTTT
TRBV30,TRBD1,few,TRBJ1-5,CAWSVGTGHQPQHF,TGTGCCTGGAGTGTAGGGACAGGGCATCAGCCCCAGCATTTT
TRBV7-9,.,.,TRBJ1-2,CASSLGETNYGYTF,TGTGCCAGCAGCTTGGGGGAGACTAACTATGGCTACACCTTC
TRBV6-5,.,.,TRBJ1-2,CASSPSGRSKFGYTF,TGTGCCAGCAGTCCGTCGGGGCGTTCAAAGTTTGGCTACACCTTC
TRBV14,.,.,TRBJ2-7,CASSQVVWEQYF,TGTGCCAGCAGCCAAGTCGTCTGGGAGCAGTACTTC
TRBV29-1,TRBD1,.,TRBJ2-3,CSVVGTGEADTQYF,TGCAGCGTTGTCGGGACAGGGGAAGCAGATACGCAGTATTTT
TRBV28,.,.,TRBJ2-7,CASSFSLGPVMSYEQYF,TGTGCCAGCAGTTTTAGTCTGGGGCCGGTTATGTCCTACGAGCAGTACTTC
TRBV6-5,.,.,TRBJ1-2,CASSSRAGAYGYTF,TGTGCCAGCAGTTCCCGCGCCGGAGCCTATGGCTACACCTTC
TRBV28,.,.,TRBJ1-1,CASSHGTLQAYLEEAFF,TGTGCCAGCAGTCACGGGACACTACAAGCTTATTTAGAGGAAGCTTTCTTT
TRBV19,TRBD1,.,TRBJ1-1,CASTRGKEAFF,TGTGCCAGTACCAGGGGGAAAGAAGCTTTCTTT
TRBV4-1,.,.,TRBJ2-1,CASSHTGFAEQFF,TGCGCCAGCAGCCATACAGGCTTTGCCGAGCAGTTCTTC
TRBV4-3,.,.,TRBJ1-2,CASSQGDGTEANYGYTF,TGCGCCAGCAGCCAAGGTGACGGGACGGAAGCTAACTATGGCTACACCTTC
TRBV4-3,TRBD1,.,TRBJ2-2,CASSQEDRGLTGELFF,TGCGCCAGCAGCCAAGAGGACAGGGGGCTCACCGGGGAGCTGTTTTTT
TRBV9,.,.,TRBJ2-3,CASSGASADTQYF,TGTGCCAGCAGCGGAGCGTCGGCGGATACGCAGTATTTT
TRBV19,.,few,TRBJ1-5,CASKAGTHHSNQPQHF,TGTGCCAGTAAGGCAGGTACTCACCATAGCAATCAGCCCCAGCATTTT
TRBV13,TRBD2,.,TRBJ2-2,CASSLGAGGGTGELFF,TGTGCCAGCAGCCTTGGGGCGGGAGGAGGGACCGGGGAGCTGTTTTTT
TRBV25-1,.,.,TRBJ2-7,CASSELQAYEQYF,TGTGCCAGCAGTGAATTGCAGGCCTACGAGCAGTACTTC
TRBV11-2,.,.,TRBJ2-3,CASSFNRALSTDTQYF,TGTGCCAGCAGCTTTAACAGGGCATTGAGCACAGATACGCAGTATTTT
TRBV11-2,.,.,TRBJ2-6,CASDSPGANVLTF,TGTGCCAGCGACAGCCCGGGGGCCAACGTCCTGACTTTC
TRBV11-2,.,.,TRBJ1-2,CASSNPGASYGYTF,TGTGCCAGCAGCAACCCAGGGGCGAGCTATGGCTACACCTTC
TRBV19,.,.,TRBJ2-7,CASSIEGGPSYEQYF,TGTGCCAGTAGTATTGAAGGGGGGCCCTCCTACGAGCAGTACTTC
TRBV29-1,TRBD2,once,TRBJ2-1,CSVTGTSGDEQFF,TGCAGCGTGACCGGGACTAGCGGGGATGAGCAGTTCTTC
TRBV6-6,TRBD1,.,TRBJ1-1,CASSYGRGPNTEAFF,TGTGCCAGCAGTTACGGCAGGGGGCCGAACACTGAAGCTTTCTTT
TRBV28,.,.,TRBJ2-2,CASSLMQGRTGELFF,TGTGCCAGCAGTTTGATGCAGGGACGGACCGGGGAGCTGTTTTTT
TRBV21-1,.,.,TRBJ2-2,CASTQVAGDTGELFF,TGTGCCAGCACCCAGGTAGCGGGGGACACCGGGGAGCTGTTTTTT
TRBV28,.,.,TRBJ2-5,CASRRVSQETQYF,TGTGCCAGCAGGCGGGTCTCCCAAGAGACCCAGTACTTC
TRBV2,.,.,TRBJ1-2,CASSVEDSSQPNYGYTF,TGTGCCAGCAGTGTTGAGGACAGCTCACAGCCAAACTATGGCTACACCTTC
TRBV7-9,.,.,TRBJ2-7,CASSLSVVGPLSYEQYF,TGTGCCAGCAGCTTATCGGTTGTAGGACCCTTAAGCTACGAGCAGTACTTC
TRBV27,.,.,TRBJ2-1,CASSLRSVHNEQFF,TGTGCCAGCAGTTTGAGGAGTGTTCACAATGAGCAGTTCTTC
TRBV27,.,.,TRBJ2-7,CASRTEYSYEQYF,TGTGCCAGCAGAACAGAGTACTCCTACGAGCAGTACTTC
TRBV28,.,.,TRBJ1-1,CASRLRGMNTEAFF,TGTGCCAGCCGCCTCAGGGGAATGAACACTGAAGCTTTCTTT
TRBV15,.,.,TRBJ1-2,CATSRDKTSHGYTF,TGTGCCACCAGCAGAGATAAAACATCACATGGCTACACCTTC
TRBV7-9,.,.,TRBJ1-1,CASSAGGGWGTEAFF,TGTGCCAGCAGCGCAGGAGGCGGGTGGGGCACTGAAGCTTTCTTT
TRBV7-3,TRBD1,.,TRBJ2-2,CASSLTGWTGELFF,TGTGCCAGCAGCCTGACAGGGTGGACCGGGGAGCTGTTTTTT
TRBV5-5,.,.,TRBJ2-7,CASSFERGTTYEQYF,TGTGCCAGCAGCTTTGAGAGGGGGACGACCTACGAGCAGTACTTC
TRBV29-1,.,few,TRBJ1-1,CSVWTPLVGSGTEAFF,TGCAGCGTTTGGACCCCTTTAGTCGGGTCTGGCACTGAAGCTTTCTTT
TRBV11-2,.,.,TRBJ1-3,CASSPPTGGGNTIYF,TGTGCCAGCAGCCCTCCGACAGGCGGTGGAAACACCATATATTTT
TRBV28,.,.,TRBJ2-5,CASSPPEGQETQYF,TGTGCCAGCAGTCCCCCAGAGGGCCAAGAGACCCAGTACTTC
TRBV4-3,.,.,TRBJ1-4,CASSLTGTVDATNEKLFF,TGCGCCAGCAGCCTTACCGGGACCGTCGATGCAACTAATGAAAAACTGTTTTTT
TRBV28,TRBD2,.,TRBJ2-1,CASRPPSGRYEQFF,TGTGCCAGCAGGCCCCCTAGCGGGAGATATGAGCAGTTCTTC
TRBV15,.,.,TRBJ2-1,CATSREGTVYNEQFF,TGTGCCACCAGTAGAGAGGGGACGGTCTACAATGAGCAGTTCTTC
TRBV5-5,.,once,TRBJ1-1,CASSLVLGNTEAFF,TGTGCCAGCAGCTTGGTCCTGGGGAACACTGAAGCTTTCTTT
TRBV25-1,TRBD2,.,TRBJ2-1,CASSPYSGNEQFF,TGTGCCAGCAGCCCTTATAGCGGGAATGAGCAGTTCTTC